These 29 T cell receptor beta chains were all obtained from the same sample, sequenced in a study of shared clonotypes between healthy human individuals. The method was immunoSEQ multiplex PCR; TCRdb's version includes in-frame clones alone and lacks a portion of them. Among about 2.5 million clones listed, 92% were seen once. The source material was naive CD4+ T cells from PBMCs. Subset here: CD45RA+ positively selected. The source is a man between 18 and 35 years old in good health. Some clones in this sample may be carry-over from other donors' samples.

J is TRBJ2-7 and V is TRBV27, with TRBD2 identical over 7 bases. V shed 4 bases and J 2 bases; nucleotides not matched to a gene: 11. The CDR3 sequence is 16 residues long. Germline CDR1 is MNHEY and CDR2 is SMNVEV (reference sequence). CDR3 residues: CASSSTRGGGTYEQYF. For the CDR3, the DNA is TGTGCCAGCAGTTCCACCCGCGGCGGGGGTACCTACGAGCAGTACTTC.

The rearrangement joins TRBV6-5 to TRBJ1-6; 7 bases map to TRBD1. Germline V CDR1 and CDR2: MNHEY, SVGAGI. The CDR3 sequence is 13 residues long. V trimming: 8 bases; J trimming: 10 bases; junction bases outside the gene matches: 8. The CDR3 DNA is TGTGCCAGCGCTACAGGGGAGAGCTCACCCCTCCACTTT. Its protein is CASATGESSPLHF.

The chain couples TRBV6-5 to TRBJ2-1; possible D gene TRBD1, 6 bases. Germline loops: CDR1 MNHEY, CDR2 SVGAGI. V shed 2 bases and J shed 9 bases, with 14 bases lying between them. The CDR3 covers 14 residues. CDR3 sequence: CASSYKPRGGEQFF. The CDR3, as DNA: TGTGCCAGCAGTTACAAACCCAGGGGCGGTGAGCAGTTCTTC.

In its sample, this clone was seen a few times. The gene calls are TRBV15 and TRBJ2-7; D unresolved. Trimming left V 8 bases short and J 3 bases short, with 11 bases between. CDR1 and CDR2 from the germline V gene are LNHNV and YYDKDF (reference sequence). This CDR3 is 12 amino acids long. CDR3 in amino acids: CATGAANYEQYF. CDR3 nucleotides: TGTGCCACCGGAGCCGCCAACTACGAGCAGTACTTC.

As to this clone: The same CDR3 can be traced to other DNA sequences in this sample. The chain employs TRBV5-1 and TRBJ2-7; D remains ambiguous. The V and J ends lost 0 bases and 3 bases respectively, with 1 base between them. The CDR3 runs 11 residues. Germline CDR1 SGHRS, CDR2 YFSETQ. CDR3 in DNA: TGCGCCAGCAGCTTGGGCTACGAGCAGTACTTC. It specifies CASSLGYEQYF.

CDR3 loop: CASSPSAPDYGYTF. In nucleotides, the CDR3 is TGTGCCAGCAGTCCGTCGGCTCCCGACTATGGCTACACCTTC. The chain combines TRBV6-5 with TRBJ1-2; D gene uncertain. Per the germline V gene, CDR1 is MNHEY and CDR2 is SVGAGI. The CDR3 has 14 residues. Trimming removed 5 bases at V and 3 bases at J, with 13 bases between.

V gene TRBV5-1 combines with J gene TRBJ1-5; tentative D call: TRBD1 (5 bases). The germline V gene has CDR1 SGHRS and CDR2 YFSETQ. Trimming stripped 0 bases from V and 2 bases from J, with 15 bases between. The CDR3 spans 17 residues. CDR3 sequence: CASSLAPAGGGNQPQHF. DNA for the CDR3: TGCGCCAGCAGCTTGGCCCCGGCCGGGGGAGGCAATCAGCCCCAGCATTTT. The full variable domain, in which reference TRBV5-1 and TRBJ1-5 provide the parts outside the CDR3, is KAGVTQTPRYLIKTRGQQVTLSCSPISGHRSVSWYQQTPGQGLQFLFEYFSETQRNKGNFPGRFSGRQFSNSRSEMNVSTLELGDSALYLCASSLAPAGGGNQPQHFGDGTRLSIL.

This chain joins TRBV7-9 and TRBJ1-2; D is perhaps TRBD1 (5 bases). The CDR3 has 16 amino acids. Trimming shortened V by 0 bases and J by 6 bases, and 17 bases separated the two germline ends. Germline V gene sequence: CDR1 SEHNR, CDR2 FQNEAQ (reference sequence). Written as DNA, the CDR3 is TGTGCCAGCAGCTTAGCTACAGCGACGTTGGGGGATGGCTACACCTTC. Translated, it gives CASSLATATLGDGYTF.

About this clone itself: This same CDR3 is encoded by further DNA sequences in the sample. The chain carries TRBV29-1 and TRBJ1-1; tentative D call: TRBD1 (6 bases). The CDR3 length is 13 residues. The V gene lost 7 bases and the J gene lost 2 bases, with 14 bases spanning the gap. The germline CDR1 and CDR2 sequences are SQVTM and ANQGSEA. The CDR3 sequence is CSALGQLNTEAFF. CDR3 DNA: TGCAGCGCCCTAGGACAGCTAAACACTGAAGCTTTCTTT.

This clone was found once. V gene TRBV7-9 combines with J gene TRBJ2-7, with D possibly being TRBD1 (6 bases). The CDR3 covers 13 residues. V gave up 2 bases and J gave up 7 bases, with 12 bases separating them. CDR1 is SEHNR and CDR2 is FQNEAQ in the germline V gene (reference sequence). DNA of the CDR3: TGTGCCAGCAGCTTATTGCAGGGGCGGGAGCAGTACTTC. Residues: CASSLLQGREQYF.

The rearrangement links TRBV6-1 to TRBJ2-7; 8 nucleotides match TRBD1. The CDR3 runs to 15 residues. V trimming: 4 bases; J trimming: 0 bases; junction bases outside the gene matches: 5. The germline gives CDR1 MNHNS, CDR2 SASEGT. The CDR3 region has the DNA TGTGCCAGCAGTGTTGTGGGACAGGACTCCTACGAGCAGTACTTC. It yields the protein CASSVVGQDSYEQYF.

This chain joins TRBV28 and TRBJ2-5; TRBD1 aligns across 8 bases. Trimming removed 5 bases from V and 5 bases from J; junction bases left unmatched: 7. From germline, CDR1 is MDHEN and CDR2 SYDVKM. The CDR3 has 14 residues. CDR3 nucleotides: TGTGCCAGCAGTCTCCGGACAGGGAAGGAGACCCAGTACTTC. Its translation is CASSLRTGKETQYF.

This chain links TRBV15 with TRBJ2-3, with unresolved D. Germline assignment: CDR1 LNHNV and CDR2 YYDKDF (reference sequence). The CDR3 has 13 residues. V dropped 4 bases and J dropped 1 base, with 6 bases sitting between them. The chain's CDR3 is CATSKSGTDTQYF. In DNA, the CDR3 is TGTGCCACCAGCAAGAGTGGCACAGATACGCAGTATTTT.

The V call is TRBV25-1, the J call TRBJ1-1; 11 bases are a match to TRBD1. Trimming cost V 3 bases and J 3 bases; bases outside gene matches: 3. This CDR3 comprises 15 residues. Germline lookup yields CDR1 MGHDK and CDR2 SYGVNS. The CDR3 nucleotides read TGTGCCAGCAGTGATCCGGGACAGGGGGACACTGAAGCTTTCTTT. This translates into CASSDPGQGDTEAFF.

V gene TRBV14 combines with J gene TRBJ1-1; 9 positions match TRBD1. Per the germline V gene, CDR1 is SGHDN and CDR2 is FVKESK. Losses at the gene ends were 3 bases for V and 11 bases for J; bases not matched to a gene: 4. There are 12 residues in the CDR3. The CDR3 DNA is TGTGCCAGCAGCCAGCTGACAGGGGGGGCTTTCTTT. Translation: CASSQLTGGAFF.

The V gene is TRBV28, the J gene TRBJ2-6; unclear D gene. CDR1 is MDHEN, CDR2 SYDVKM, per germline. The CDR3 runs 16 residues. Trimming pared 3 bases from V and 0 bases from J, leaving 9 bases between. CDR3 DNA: TGTGCCAGCAGTTTTCGGTTACCCTCTGGGGCCAACGTCCTGACTTTC. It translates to CASSFRLPSGANVLTF.

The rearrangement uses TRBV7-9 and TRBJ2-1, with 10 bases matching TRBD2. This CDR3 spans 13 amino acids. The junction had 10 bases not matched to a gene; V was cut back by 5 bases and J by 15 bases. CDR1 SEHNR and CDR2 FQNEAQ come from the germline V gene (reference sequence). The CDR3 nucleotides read TGTGCCAGCAGCCCCACTAGCGGGACCTCTCGGTTCTTC. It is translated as CASSPTSGTSRFF.

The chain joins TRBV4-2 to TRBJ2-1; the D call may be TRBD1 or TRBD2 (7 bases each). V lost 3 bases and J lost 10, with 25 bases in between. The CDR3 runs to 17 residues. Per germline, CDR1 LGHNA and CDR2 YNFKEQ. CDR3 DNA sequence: TGTGCCAGCAGCCAGGACCCCACCAGGGGGGGGCGCGTCGAGCAGTTCTTC. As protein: CASSQDPTRGGRVEQFF.

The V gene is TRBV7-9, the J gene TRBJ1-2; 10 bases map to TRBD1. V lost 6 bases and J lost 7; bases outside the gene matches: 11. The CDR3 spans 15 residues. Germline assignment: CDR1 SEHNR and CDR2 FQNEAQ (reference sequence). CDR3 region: CASSSRTGGIGGYTF. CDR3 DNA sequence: TGTGCCAGCAGTTCACGGACAGGGGGAATTGGTGGCTACACCTTC.

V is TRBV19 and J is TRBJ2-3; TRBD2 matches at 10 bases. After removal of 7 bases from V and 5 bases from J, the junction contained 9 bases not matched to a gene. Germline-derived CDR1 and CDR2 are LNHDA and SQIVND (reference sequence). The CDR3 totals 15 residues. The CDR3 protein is CASNPSGSFRDTQYF. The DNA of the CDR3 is TGTGCCAGTAATCCTAGCGGGAGTTTCCGAGATACGCAGTATTTT.

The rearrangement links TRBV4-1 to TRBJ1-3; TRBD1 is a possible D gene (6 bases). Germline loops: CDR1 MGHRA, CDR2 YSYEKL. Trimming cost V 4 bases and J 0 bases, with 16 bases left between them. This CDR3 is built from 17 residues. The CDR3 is CASSRSPQGFSGNTIYF. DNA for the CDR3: TGCGCCAGCAGCCGGTCGCCACAGGGTTTCTCTGGAAACACCATATATTTT.

CDR3 in DNA: TGTGCCAGCAGTGGGGTTGGAAACACCATATATTTT. Translated, it gives CASSGVGNTIYF. The chain uses TRBV28 and TRBJ1-3; D remains ambiguous. Trimming stripped 5 bases from V and 3 bases from J, with 5 bases between. This CDR3 spans 12 amino acids. Germline V gene lookup returns CDR1 MDHEN and CDR2 SYDVKM.

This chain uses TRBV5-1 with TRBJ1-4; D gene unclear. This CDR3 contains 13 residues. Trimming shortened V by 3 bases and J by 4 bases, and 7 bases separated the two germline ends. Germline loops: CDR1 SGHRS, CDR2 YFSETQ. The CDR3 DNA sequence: TGCGCCAGCAGCTCGGACGGTAATGAAAAACTGTTTTTT. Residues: CASSSDGNEKLFF.

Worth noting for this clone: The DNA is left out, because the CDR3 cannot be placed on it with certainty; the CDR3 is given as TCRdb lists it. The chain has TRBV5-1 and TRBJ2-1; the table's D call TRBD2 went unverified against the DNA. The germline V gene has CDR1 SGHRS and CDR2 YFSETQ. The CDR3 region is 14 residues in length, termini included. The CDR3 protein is CASSFASGINRLFF.

The CDR3 DNA reads TGTGCCAGCAGTGGGAAGACAGGTCAGCTTGACACTGAAGCTTTCTTT. Translating gives CASSGKTGQLDTEAFF. The chain couples TRBV25-1 to TRBJ1-1, with D possibly matching TRBD1 (6 bases). Germline V gene lookup returns CDR1 MGHDK and CDR2 SYGVNS. V was clipped by 4 bases and J by 3 bases, with 18 bases between them. This CDR3 is 16 amino acids long. Full variable domain (rest looked up from reference TRBV25-1 and TRBJ1-1): EADIYQTPRYLVIGTGKKITLECSQTMGHDKMYWYQQDPGMELHLIHYSYGVNSTEKGDLSSESTVSRIRTEHFPLTLESARPSHTSQYLCASSGKTGQLDTEAFFGQGTRLTVV.

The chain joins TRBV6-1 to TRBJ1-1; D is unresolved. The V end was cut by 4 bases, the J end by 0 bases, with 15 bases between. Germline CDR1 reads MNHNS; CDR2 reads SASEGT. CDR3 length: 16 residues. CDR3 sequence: CASSGWAGSMNTEAFF. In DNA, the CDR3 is TGTGCCAGCAGTGGTTGGGCAGGTTCTATGAACACTGAAGCTTTCTTT.

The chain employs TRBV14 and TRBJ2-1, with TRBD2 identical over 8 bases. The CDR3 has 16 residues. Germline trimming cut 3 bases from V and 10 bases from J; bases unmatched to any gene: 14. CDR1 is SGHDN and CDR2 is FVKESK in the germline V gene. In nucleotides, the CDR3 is TGTGCCAGCAGCCACTCTGCCTATGTGCGGGAGGCGGAGCAGTTCTTC. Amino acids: CASSHSAYVREAEQFF.

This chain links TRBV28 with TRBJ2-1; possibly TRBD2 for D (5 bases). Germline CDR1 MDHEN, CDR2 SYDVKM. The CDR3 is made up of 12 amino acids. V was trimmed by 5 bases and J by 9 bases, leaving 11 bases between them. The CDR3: CASSPRRGEQFF. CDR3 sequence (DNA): TGTGCCAGCAGTCCCCGCCGGGGTGAGCAGTTCTTC.

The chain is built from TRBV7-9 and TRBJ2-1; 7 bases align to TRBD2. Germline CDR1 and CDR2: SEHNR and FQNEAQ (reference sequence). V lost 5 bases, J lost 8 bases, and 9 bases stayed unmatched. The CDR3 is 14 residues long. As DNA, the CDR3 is TGTGCCAGCAGCAAGCCGGGACTACGAGATGAGCAGTTCTTC. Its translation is CASSKPGLRDEQFF.